This entry concerns a single T cell receptor (beta chain). What it recognizes is unknown. These data belong to a study of STAT5B mutations in CD4+ large granular lymphocyte leukemia. Some clones are missing from TCRdb's copy, which holds only in-frame ones; the method was immunoSEQ multiplex PCR. The sample records fewer than 45,000 clones, 70% to 90% being singletons. The junction had 7 bases not matched to a gene; V was cut back by 4 bases and J by 6 bases. The CDR3 has 14 residues. The germline V gene has CDR1 SGHDT and CDR2 YYEEEE. Study-level results: Top patient clones used TRBV06 genes more often: 8/27 versus 2/35 in controls.

The clonotype comes from a human donor in good health. The chain carries TRBV5-6 and TRBJ2-4, with 7 bases matching TRBD1. Sequenced sample: CD4+ T cells from blood buffy coats. CDR3 in DNA: TGTGCCAGCAGCCGGGGACAGACATTAAACATTCAGTACTTC. Its protein product is CASSRGQTLNIQYF.